This entry concerns a single T cell receptor beta chain. As yet, its antigen is unknown. The data stem from a study of blood T cells in healthy people across ages. Study observations and caveats: Higher diversity, along with more naive CD4+ cells, distinguished long-lived donors from aged donors. TCR beta diversity, measured per million T cells, fell in a roughly linear way with age.

The germline CDR1 and CDR2 sequences are SGHRS and YFSETQ. The CDR3 runs to 14 residues. Trimming removed 0 bases at V and 3 bases at J, with 10 bases between. The second PCR ran about 6 to 11 cycles with a sample-barcoded 5' primer and J-beta primers. MiXCR was run by TCRdb on the 5' RACE reads, yielding one entry per CDR3 protein. The sample has about 640,000 distinct CDR3 sequences, approximately 40% seen once; the top ten hold around 32%. The genes are TRBV5-1 and TRBJ2-7; D gene uncertain. Sequencing was done on a sample of blood. The sequence was obtained from a man at least 80 years old in good health. The CDR3 loop is CASSLGQVLYEQYF. The CDR3 DNA reads TGCGCCAGCAGCTTGGGGCAGGTCCTCTACGAGCAGTACTTC.